This passage covers 24 T cell receptor beta chains from one sample sequenced in a study of radiotherapy plus CTLA-4 blockade in lung cancer. Method: immunoSEQ multiplex PCR; TCRdb's copy keeps in-frame clones and lacks some. The sample shows nearly 110,000 clones, about 83% of them seen only once. Sequenced material: peripheral blood, taken from a patient treated with radiotherapy plus ipilimumab. These receptors originate from a human donor with non-small cell lung cancer that progressed on radiotherapy plus ipilimumab. Some clones in this sample may be carry-over from other donors' samples.

This clone has a handful of counts. Other DNA sequences within the sample encode an identical CDR3. The chain combines TRBV18 with TRBJ2-5, with D perhaps being TRBD1 or TRBD2 (5 bases each). CDR3 length equals 14 residues. Germline V CDR1 and CDR2: KGHSH, LQKENI. Trimming took off 3 bases at V and 5 bases at J, with 13 bases between the two ends. The CDR3 spells CASSPVGGWETQYF. CDR3 bases: TGTGCCAGCTCACCGGTTGGGGGATGGGAGACCCAGTACTTC.

The chain links TRBV5-4 to TRBJ2-1, with D hard to call. Germline lookup yields CDR1 SGHNT and CDR2 YYREEE (reference sequence). There are 14 residues in the CDR3. Trimming took off 1 base at V and 3 bases at J, with 8 bases between the two ends. The CDR3 reads CASSLTYSYNEQFF. CDR3 bases: TGTGCCAGCAGCTTGACTTACAGCTACAATGAGCAGTTCTTC.

This clone was picked up a small number of times. The rearrangement joins TRBV4-1 to TRBJ1-3; D remains ambiguous. The V end lost 1 base, the J end lost 0 bases, and 7 bases lay between the germline ends. The germline V gene has CDR1 MGHRA and CDR2 YSYEKL. The CDR3 is made up of 15 amino acids. The CDR3 sequence is CASSQGGTSGNTIYF. The DNA for the CDR3 is TGCGCCAGCAGCCAAGGGGGAACCTCTGGAAACACCATATATTTT.

CDR3 coding DNA: TGCAGTGCTAGAGAGCGGGAAGAGCAGTACTTC. This codes for CSAREREEQYF. The chain joins TRBV20-1 to TRBJ2-7, with D possibly being TRBD2 (6 bases). The CDR3 is 11 amino acids. Per germline, CDR1 DFQATT and CDR2 SNEGSKA (reference sequence). V was shortened by 0 bases and J by 7 bases, with 7 bases between the two germline ends.

The V and J genes are TRBV2 and TRBJ1-3; 8 bases are a match to TRBD1. Germline trimming cut 4 bases from V and 4 bases from J; bases unmatched to any gene: 3. The CDR3 spans 14 residues. CDR1 and CDR2 from the germline V gene are SNHLY and FYNNEI. For the CDR3, the DNA is TGTGCCAGCAGTGGACAGGGGCAGGGAAACACCATATATTTT. Translating gives CASSGQGQGNTIYF.

This rearrangement joins TRBV7-2 to TRBJ1-2, with D possibly matching TRBD1 (6 bases). Germline CDR1 is SGHTA and CDR2 is FQGNSA. The germline V and J ends were trimmed by 5 bases and 4 bases, with 17 bases remaining between them. The CDR3 totals 15 residues. For the CDR3, the DNA is TGTGCCAGCAGCGAGGCAGGGGAACTGATCTATGGCTACACCTTC. Its translation is CASSEAGELIYGYTF.

This clone showed up just a few times. This chain connects TRBV19 to TRBJ2-1; possible D gene TRBD1, 6 bases. The CDR3 loop spans 14 amino acids. V lost 9 bases and J lost 0, with 12 bases in between. CDR1 is LNHDA, CDR2 SQIVND, per germline (reference sequence). CDR3 loop: CASRDTSSYNEQFF. The CDR3 DNA follows: TGTGCCAGCCGGGACACGAGCTCCTACAATGAGCAGTTCTTC. Based on the CDR3 plus reference TRBV19 and TRBJ2-1, the full variable domain is DGGITQSPKYLFRKEGQNVTLSCEQNLNHDAMYWYRQDPGQGLRLIYYSQIVNDFQKGDIAEGYSVSREKKESFPLTVTSAQKNPTAFYLCASRDTSSYNEQFFGPGTRLTVL.

The rearrangement joins TRBV30 to TRBJ2-5; 7 bases are a match to TRBD2. CDR3 length equals 15 residues. The germline V gene encodes CDR1 GTSNPN and CDR2 SVGIG (reference sequence). J lost 5 bases, V lost 0 bases, and 9 bases had no gene match. CDR3 amino acids: CAWSVMTSPRETQYF. CDR3 in DNA: TGTGCCTGGAGTGTAATGACTAGCCCCCGTGAGACCCAGTACTTC.

This sequence joins TRBV5-1 and TRBJ2-5, with 7 bases matching TRBD1. The germline CDR1 and CDR2 sequences are SGHRS and YFSETQ. The J segment lost 5 bases and the V segment lost 2 bases, leaving 6 bases of the junction unmatched. The CDR3 runs 14 residues. The DNA of the CDR3 is TGCGCCAGCAGCTTCCAAGGGGGCGAGGAGACCCAGTACTTC. Its protein is CASSFQGGEETQYF.

This clone came up once. The chain is built from TRBV30 and TRBJ1-2; possibly TRBD1 for D (6 bases). There are 14 residues in the CDR3. V was clipped by 2 bases and J by 6 bases, with 16 bases between them. The germline gives CDR1 GTSNPN, CDR2 SVGIG (reference sequence). The CDR3 region is CAWSLGTKGDGYTF. The CDR3 region has the DNA TGTGCCTGGAGTCTGGGGACAAAGGGAGATGGCTACACCTTC.

The chain links TRBV4-3 to TRBJ1-2; D perhaps matches TRBD1 (6 bases). The germline V and J ends were trimmed by 4 bases and 0 bases, with 12 bases remaining between them. This CDR3 spans 15 amino acids. Germline V gene sequence: CDR1 LGHNA, CDR2 YSLEER. CDR3 amino acids: CASSRTGTTNYGYTF. CDR3 DNA: TGCGCCAGCAGCCGAACAGGGACCACTAACTATGGCTACACCTTC.

The rearrangement uses TRBV6-1 and TRBJ2-4, with D possibly being TRBD1 (8 bases). From germline, CDR1 is MNHNS and CDR2 SASEGT. Trimming left V 2 bases short and J 6 bases short, with 17 bases between. CDR3 length: 16 amino acids. The chain's CDR3 is CASSERAGGGRNIQYF. The CDR3 DNA sequence: TGTGCCAGCAGTGAACGGGCAGGGGGCGGGAGAAACATTCAGTACTTC.

This chain connects TRBV5-1 to TRBJ2-1; no reliable D call. Germline V lookup: CDR1 SGHRS, CDR2 YFSETQ. Trimming cost V 0 bases and J 3 bases, with 10 bases left between them. The CDR3 runs 15 residues. The CDR3 DNA reads as TGCGCCAGCAGCTTGGTTGCGGAGATCTACAATGAGCAGTTCTTC. Its protein is CASSLVAEIYNEQFF.

This sequence joins TRBV4-3 and TRBJ1-6, with D unresolved. The CDR3 loop spans 14 amino acids. Trimming pared 0 bases from V and 7 bases from J, leaving 7 bases between. Germline CDR1 LGHNA, CDR2 YSLEER. CDR3 coding DNA: TGCGCCAGCAGCCAAGATCGACGGAATTCACCCCTCCACTTT. Protein: CASSQDRRNSPLHF.

The CDR3 loop reads CASSLYPGSNSPLHF. The CDR3 region has the DNA TGTGCCAGCAGTTTATATCCGGGGTCCAATTCACCCCTCCACTTT. The chain employs TRBV27 and TRBJ1-6; D remains ambiguous. The CDR3 spans 15 residues. Trimming shortened V by 1 base and J by 7 bases, and 11 bases separated the two germline ends. Per germline, CDR1 MNHEY and CDR2 SMNVEV (reference sequence).

In this sample, this clone turned up once. The J gene is TRBJ2-7, the V gene TRBV2; weak D call: TRBD1 (6 bases). V was cut by 3 bases and J by 0 bases, with 12 bases left in between. The CDR3 spans 15 residues. Germline assignment: CDR1 SNHLY and CDR2 FYNNEI. The CDR3 spells CASSDSSDSSYEQYF. The CDR3 DNA sequence: TGTGCCAGCAGTGACAGTTCGGACAGCTCCTACGAGCAGTACTTC.

This chain links TRBV4-2 with TRBJ1-5; 8 bases are a match to TRBD1. J was trimmed by 5 bases and V by 5 bases; bases with no gene match: 8. There are 15 residues in the CDR3. The V gene's germline CDR1 is LGHNA and CDR2 YNFKEQ. The DNA of the CDR3 is TGTGCCAGCAGCTCAGGAGGACAGGGAGATCAGCCCCAGCATTTT. Translation: CASSSGGQGDQPQHF.

This chain connects TRBV7-9 to TRBJ1-2, with no clear D. Germline CDR1 is SEHNR and CDR2 is FQNEAQ (reference sequence). This CDR3 is built from 13 residues. The V end lost 2 bases, the J end lost 6 bases, and 10 bases lay between the germline ends. The CDR3, as DNA: TGTGCCAGCAGCTTACCGCAGGAGGATGGCTACACCTTC. It encodes CASSLPQEDGYTF.

This chain uses TRBV6-5 with TRBJ2-1; no firm D call. Germline CDR1 and CDR2: MNHEY and SVGAGI. Trimming took off 4 bases at V and 7 bases at J, with 14 bases between the two ends. The CDR3 is made up of 14 amino acids. This CDR3 reads CASSSLTQKNEQFF. The DNA for the CDR3 is TGTGCCAGCAGTTCCCTAACCCAGAAGAATGAGCAGTTCTTC.

V gene TRBV6-5 combines with J gene TRBJ2-3; a weak D match, TRBD1 (5 bases). The V and J ends lost 0 bases and 3 bases respectively, with 7 bases between them. Germline V gene data show CDR1 as MNHEY and CDR2 as SVGAGI. The CDR3 length is 14 residues. The CDR3 loop is CASSYSSGTDTQYF. For the CDR3, the DNA is TGTGCCAGCAGTTACTCGTCAGGGACAGATACGCAGTATTTT.

This chain links TRBV2 with TRBJ2-5; maybe TRBD2 (5 bases). The CDR3 length is 14 residues. Trimming removed 6 bases from V and 2 bases from J, with 13 bases in between. Germline values: CDR1 SNHLY, CDR2 FYNNEI. For the CDR3, the DNA is TGTGCCAGCAGCATACTAGTCCCTCAAGAGACCCAGTACTTC. It specifies CASSILVPQETQYF.

The sample holds a few counts of this clone. The CDR3: CASSSLQGSEKLFF. DNA of the CDR3: TGTGCCAGCAGCTCACTACAGGGGAGTGAAAAACTGTTTTTT. The rearrangement uses TRBV5-6 and TRBJ1-4, with 7 nucleotides matching TRBD1. Germline V CDR1 and CDR2: SGHDT, YYEEEE. V shed 3 bases, J shed 7 bases, and the junction held 6 bases outside the gene matches. The CDR3 consists of 14 residues. Looking up the rest from reference TRBV5-6 and TRBJ1-4 gives the full variable domain: DAGVTQSPTHLIKTRGQQVTLRCSPKSGHDTVSWYQQALGQGPQFIFQYYEEEERQRGNFPDRFSGHQFPNYSSELNVNALLLGDSALYLCASSSLQGSEKLFFGSGTQLSVL.

This clone has just a few counts. The rearrangement links TRBV6-4 to TRBJ2-1, with no clear D. Trimming stripped 0 bases from V and 13 bases from J, with 10 bases between. The CDR3 covers 12 residues. Germline CDR1 reads MRHNA; CDR2 reads SNTAGT. This CDR3 reads CASSDSPGRQFF. CDR3 in DNA: TGTGCCAGCAGTGACTCCCCAGGTCGACAGTTCTTC.

This CDR3 is CASSQDLGLGYGYTF. DNA for the CDR3: TGCGCCAGCAGCCAAGATTTGGGGCTCGGCTATGGCTACACCTTC. The chain uses TRBV4-3 and TRBJ1-2; D possibly corresponds to TRBD1 (5 bases). The CDR3 is 15 amino acids. Trimming shortened V by 0 bases and J by 4 bases, and 12 bases separated the two germline ends. In germline, CDR1 is LGHNA, CDR2 YSLEER.